One and the same sample provided the 24 T cell receptor beta chains below, sequenced in a study of cytomegalovirus exposure and HLA in healthy donors. The PCR used 60 Vbeta and 13 Jbeta primers. Only in-frame clones appear in the TCRdb table, and some are missing; sequencing was by immunoSEQ multiplex PCR. Here the sample spans some 100,000 clones, more than 80% being singletons. The specimen was PBMCs. These TCRs come from a man aged 25 to 45 in good health and CMV-seronegative.

V and J are TRBV6-5 and TRBJ2-1; 7 positions agree with TRBD2. Germline V gives CDR1 MNHEY, CDR2 SVGAGI. This CDR3 is built from 11 residues. Germline trimming cut 6 bases from V and 13 bases from J; bases unmatched to any gene: 6. CDR3 loop: CASSHPSGQFF. The CDR3 DNA follows: TGTGCCAGCAGCCATCCTAGCGGTCAGTTCTTC.

The chain couples TRBV5-1 to TRBJ2-7; 12 nucleotides agree with TRBD2. The CDR3 consists of 18 residues. Per germline, CDR1 SGHRS and CDR2 YFSETQ. Unmatched junction bases numbered 16, after V lost 4 bases and J lost 5 bases. The CDR3 bases are TGCGCCAGCAGCCGTAATCCAGGACTAGCGGGAAGGGAAAACGAGCAGTACTTC. Translated: CASSRNPGLAGRENEQYF. Variable domain in full (rest from reference TRBV5-1 and TRBJ2-7): KAGVTQTPRYLIKTRGQQVTLSCSPISGHRSVSWYQQTPGQGLQFLFEYFSETQRNKGNFPGRFSGRQFSNSRSEMNVSTLELGDSALYLCASSRNPGLAGRENEQYFGPGTRLTVT.

The chain carries TRBV7-9 and TRBJ2-7, with 8 bases aligning to TRBD1. The CDR3 consists of 13 residues. Trimming at V came to 7 bases and at J to 1 base, leaving 3 bases not matched to a gene. Per germline, CDR1 SEHNR and CDR2 FQNEAQ (reference sequence). CDR3 nucleotide sequence: TGTGCCAGCACCCGGGACAGGTCCTACGAGCAGTACTTC. This gives the protein CASTRDRSYEQYF.

The V and J genes are TRBV2 and TRBJ1-2; TRBD1 is a possible D gene (6 bases). The V gene lost 6 bases and the J gene lost 4 bases, with 21 bases spanning the gap. CDR1 SNHLY and CDR2 FYNNEI come from the germline V gene. The CDR3 covers 16 residues. CDR3 amino acids: CASRNPATGPPYGYTF. DNA of the CDR3: TGTGCCAGCAGGAACCCAGCAACAGGGCCTCCCTATGGCTACACCTTC.

V gene TRBV13 combines with J gene TRBJ2-7; 7 bases map to TRBD1. Trimming took 5 bases from V and 2 from J; bases not matched to a gene: 9. The CDR3 totals 15 residues. Germline V gene sequence: CDR1 PRHDT, CDR2 FYEKMQ (reference sequence). The CDR3 nucleotides read TGTGCCAGCAGCCCACAGGCAGGGGGAACCTACGAGCAGTACTTC. Translating gives CASSPQAGGTYEQYF. The full variable domain, completed using reference TRBV13 and TRBJ2-7, is AAGVIQSPRHLIKEKRETATLKCYPIPRHDTVYWYQQGPGQDPQFLISFYEKMQSDKGSIPDRFSAQQFSDYHSELNMSSLELGDSALYFCASSPQAGGTYEQYFGPGTRLTVT.

V and J are TRBV29-1 and TRBJ1-5; 7 bases are a match to TRBD1. J lost 2 bases, V lost 4 bases, and 8 bases had no gene match. The germline V gene encodes CDR1 SQVTM and CDR2 ANQGSEA. The CDR3 covers 15 residues. The CDR3 spells CSVAETGVGNQPQHF. The CDR3 DNA is TGCAGCGTTGCCGAAACAGGGGTTGGCAATCAGCCCCAGCATTTT.

The rearrangement joins TRBV30 to TRBJ1-2; no firm D call. This CDR3 region has 13 residues. V dropped 4 bases and J dropped 4 bases, with 13 bases sitting between them. CDR1 and CDR2 from the germline V gene are GTSNPN and SVGIG (reference sequence). The CDR3 bases are TGTGCCTGGACCCACCTGGCAGTCTATGGCTACACCTTC. Translation gives CAWTHLAVYGYTF. Looking up the rest from reference TRBV30 and TRBJ1-2 gives the full variable domain: SQTIHQWPATLVQPVGSPLSLECTVEGTSNPNLYWYRQAAGRGLQLLFYSVGIGQISSEVPQNLSASRPQDRQFILSSKKLLLSDSGFYLCAWTHLAVYGYTFGSGTRLTVV.

This clone was counted only a few times. The chain has TRBV5-5 and TRBJ2-1; possible D gene TRBD1, 6 bases. Between the trimmed V and J ends, which lost 4 bases and 2 bases, there was a span of 13 bases. The CDR3 totals 15 residues. In germline, CDR1 is SGHKS, CDR2 YYEKEE (reference sequence). The CDR3 DNA sequence: TGTGCCAGCAGCCTCAGGGGCCGGCCCTACAATGAGCAGTTCTTC. This encodes CASSLRGRPYNEQFF.

The rearrangement joins TRBV30 to TRBJ1-3, with unresolved D. Germline lookup yields CDR1 GTSNPN and CDR2 SVGIG (reference sequence). The V and J ends lost 0 bases and 0 bases respectively, with 6 bases between them. This CDR3 is built from 14 residues. CDR3 nucleotides: TGTGCCTGGAGTGTGGGAGGCTCTGGAAACACCATATATTTT. This gives the protein CAWSVGGSGNTIYF.

The chain employs TRBV5-1 and TRBJ2-7; tentatively, D is TRBD1 (6 bases). This CDR3 comprises 14 residues. The V end lost 0 bases, the J end lost 3 bases, and 10 bases lay between the germline ends. The germline V gene has CDR1 SGHRS and CDR2 YFSETQ. The CDR3 nucleotides read TGCGCCAGCAGCTTGGACAGGGCGGTCTACGAGCAGTACTTC. This encodes CASSLDRAVYEQYF.

This chain joins TRBV25-1 and TRBJ1-4, with 8 bases fitting TRBD1. Germline CDR1 and CDR2: MGHDK and SYGVNS. V was clipped by 2 bases and J by 7 bases; unmatched bases: 9. The CDR3 has 16 residues. In nucleotides, the CDR3 is TGTGCCAGCAGTGAAGGGGGACAGGCCAAATTTGAAAAACTGTTTTTT. This encodes CASSEGGQAKFEKLFF.

The chain carries TRBV5-6 and TRBJ1-2, with 11 bases matching TRBD1. Germline trimming cut 3 bases from V and 0 bases from J; bases unmatched to any gene: 7. This CDR3 comprises 17 residues. Germline lookup yields CDR1 SGHDT and CDR2 YYEEEE. DNA for the CDR3: TGTGCCAGCAGCTCAATGAGGACAGGGGGCGCTAACTATGGCTACACCTTC. Its translation: CASSSMRTGGANYGYTF.

The chain uses TRBV10-3 and TRBJ2-2; TRBD1 might be the D (6 bases). Germline CDR1 reads ENHRY; CDR2 reads SYGVKD. The CDR3 is 16 residues long. V lost 1 base and J 3 bases, leaving 12 bases between the germline ends. CDR3: CAISEFQGRDTGELFF. The CDR3 DNA sequence: TGTGCCATCAGTGAGTTTCAGGGGCGAGACACCGGGGAGCTGTTTTTT.

A remark on this clone: This specimen includes other DNA sequences encoding the same CDR3. The rearrangement joins TRBV14 to TRBJ1-4; 11 bases line up with TRBD1. Germline assignment: CDR1 SGHDN and CDR2 FVKESK. V was clipped by 0 bases and J by 8 bases; unmatched bases: 8. This CDR3 region has 17 residues. The CDR3 region is CASSQDMVGTGGEKLFF. CDR3 DNA: TGTGCCAGCAGCCAAGATATGGTCGGGACAGGGGGAGAAAAACTGTTTTTT.

This clone was picked up a small number of times. The chain joins TRBV28 to TRBJ2-3; 11 bases agree with TRBD1. The V segment lost 5 bases and the J segment 4 bases; nucleotides outside the gene matches: 2. Per the germline V gene, CDR1 is MDHEN and CDR2 is SYDVKM. CDR3 length equals 14 residues. CDR3 nucleotide sequence: TGTGCCAGCAGTCGGGACAGGGGGTCAGATACGCAGTATTTT. It is translated as CASSRDRGSDTQYF.

This clone was seen more than once but under ten times. The rearrangement uses TRBV13 and TRBJ2-5, with D possibly TRBD2 on 6 matching bases. Deletions cut 9 bases from V and 4 bases from J, with 18 bases between. Germline CDR1 is PRHDT and CDR2 is FYEKMQ (reference sequence). The CDR3 length is 14 residues. This chain's CDR3 is CASASREWGETQYF. DNA of the CDR3: TGTGCCAGTGCAAGTCGGGAGTGGGGAGAGACCCAGTACTTC.

The rearrangement joins TRBV7-3 to TRBJ2-1, with a possible D match to TRBD2 (6 bases). Germline V gene data show CDR1 as SGHTA and CDR2 as FQGTGA. The CDR3 has 16 residues. V lost 1 base to trimming and J lost 5 bases, with 15 bases between them. CDR3: CASSLIRGGANNEQFF. The CDR3 DNA reads as TGTGCCAGCAGCTTAATACGGGGCGGGGCTAACAATGAGCAGTTCTTC.

Notes on this clone: This CDR3 fails to terminate in the conserved phenylalanine or tryptophan, so it likely reflects a read error. This sequence joins TRBV14 and TRBJ1-4; TRBD1 might be the D (5 bases). This CDR3 has 12 residues. Germline V gene data show CDR1 as SGHDN and CDR2 as FVKESK. The ends were cut back, 2 bases at V and 10 bases at J, with 8 bases in the middle. CDR3 DNA: TGTGCCAGCAGCCAATACCAGGGAAAACTGTTTGTT. Translating it yields CASSQYQGKLFV.

The chain is built from TRBV27 and TRBJ2-7, with 7 bases aligning to TRBD2. This CDR3 contains 18 residues. V lost 7 bases to trimming and J lost 2 bases; unmatched junction nucleotides: 20. Germline values: CDR1 MNHEY, CDR2 SMNVEV (reference sequence). In DNA, the CDR3 is TGTGCCAGCATGCTGATCGGGGACGGGAACGGACTAGCCTACGAGCAGTACTTC. This gives the protein CASMLIGDGNGLAYEQYF.

The chain links TRBV27 to TRBJ2-2, with 11 nucleotides matching TRBD2. Trimming removed 5 bases from V and 0 bases from J; junction bases left unmatched: 8. CDR1 MNHEY and CDR2 SMNVEV come from the germline V gene (reference sequence). The CDR3 extends over 18 amino acids. The CDR3 here is CASSTHGTSGANTGELFF. The CDR3 DNA sequence: TGTGCCAGCAGTACACACGGGACTAGCGGAGCGAACACCGGGGAGCTGTTTTTT.

There are a few counts of this clone. The chain couples TRBV28 to TRBJ1-2, with 10 positions matching TRBD1. Germline assignment: CDR1 MDHEN and CDR2 SYDVKM. The CDR3 is 18 residues long. Unmatched junction bases numbered 13, after V lost 2 bases and J lost 4 bases. Written as DNA, the CDR3 is TGTGCCAGCAGTTTACCCGCCCTGACAGGGGGCGCGGGCTATGGCTACACCTTC. This translates into CASSLPALTGGAGYGYTF.

The V call is TRBV9, the J call TRBJ2-3; 10 bases are shared with TRBD2. Germline V gene data show CDR1 as SGDLS and CDR2 as YYNGEE. CDR3 length: 17 amino acids. J lost 4 bases, V lost 0 bases, and 8 bases had no gene match. The CDR3 sequence: CASSVEGAGGLADTQYF. CDR3 nucleotides: TGTGCCAGCAGCGTAGAAGGAGCGGGAGGGCTTGCAGATACGCAGTATTTT.

The chain links TRBV7-8 to TRBJ2-2, with 10 bases identical to TRBD2. The CDR3 is 16 amino acids. Germline V gene data show CDR1 as SGHVS and CDR2 as FQNEAQ. Trimming took 7 bases from V and 2 from J; bases not matched to a gene: 7. The CDR3 DNA is TGTGCCAGCACCCCACTAGCGGGACTTAACACCGGGGAGCTGTTTTTT. As protein: CASTPLAGLNTGELFF. Combining the CDR3 with reference TRBV7-8 and TRBJ2-2 gives the whole variable domain GAGVSQSPRYKVAKRGQDVALRCDPISGHVSLFWYQQALGQGPEFLTYFQNEAQLDKSGLPSDRFFAERPEGSVSTLKIQRTQQEDSAVYLCASTPLAGLNTGELFFGEGSRLTVL.

The rearrangement uses TRBV13 and TRBJ2-1, with D perhaps TRBD1 (5 bases). The CDR3 length is 15 residues. Trimming removed 4 bases at V and 5 bases at J, with 15 bases between. Germline V gene lookup returns CDR1 PRHDT and CDR2 FYEKMQ (reference sequence). The CDR3 bases are TGTGCCAGCAGCTCAAATTACAGGCCCGACAATGAGCAGTTCTTC. This sequence encodes CASSSNYRPDNEQFF.